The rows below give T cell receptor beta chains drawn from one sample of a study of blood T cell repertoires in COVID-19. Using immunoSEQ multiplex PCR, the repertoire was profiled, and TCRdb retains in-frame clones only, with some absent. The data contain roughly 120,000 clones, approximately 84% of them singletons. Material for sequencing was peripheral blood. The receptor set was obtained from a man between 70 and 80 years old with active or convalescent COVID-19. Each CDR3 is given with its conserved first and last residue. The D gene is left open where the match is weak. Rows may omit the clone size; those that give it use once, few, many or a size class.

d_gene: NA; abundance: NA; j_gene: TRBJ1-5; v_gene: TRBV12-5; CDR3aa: CASHRDEGPQHF; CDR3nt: TGTGCTAGCCACCGGGATGAGGGGCCCCAGCATTTT
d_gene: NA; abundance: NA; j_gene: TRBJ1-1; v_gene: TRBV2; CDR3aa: CASSEDGEGNTEAFF; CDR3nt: TGTGCCAGCAGTGAAGACGGGGAGGGGAACACTGAAGCTTTCTTT
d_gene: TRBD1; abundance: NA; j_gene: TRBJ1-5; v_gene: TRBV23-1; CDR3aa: CASNRDRGNQPQHF; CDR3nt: TGCGCCAGCAATCGGGACAGGGGCAATCAGCCCCAGCATTTT
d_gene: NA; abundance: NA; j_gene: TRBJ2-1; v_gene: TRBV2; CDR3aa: CASSEAVVSEQFF; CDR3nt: TGTGCCAGCAGCGAAGCCGTAGTTAGTGAGCAGTTCTTC
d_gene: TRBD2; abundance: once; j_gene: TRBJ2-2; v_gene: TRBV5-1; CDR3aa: CASSLGIAGLTGELFF; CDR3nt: TGCGCCAGCAGCTTGGGGATAGCGGGACTTACCGGGGAGCTGTTTTTT
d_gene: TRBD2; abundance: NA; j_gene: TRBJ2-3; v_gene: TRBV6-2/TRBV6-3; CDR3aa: CASSYSRLDSGRDTDTQYF; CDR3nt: TGTGCCAGCAGTTACTCGAGGTTGGATAGCGGGAGAGACACAGATACGCAGTATTTT
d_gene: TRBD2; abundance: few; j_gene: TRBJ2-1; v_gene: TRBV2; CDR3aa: CASRGSGSPSSYNEQFF; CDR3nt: TGTGCCAGCAGGGGTAGCGGGAGCCCGAGCTCCTACAATGAGCAGTTCTTC
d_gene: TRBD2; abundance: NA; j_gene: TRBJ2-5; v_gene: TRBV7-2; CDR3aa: CASSLVSLAGGGAETQYF; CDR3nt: TGTGCCAGCAGCTTAGTATCATTAGCGGGGGGAGGCGCGGAGACCCAGTACTTC
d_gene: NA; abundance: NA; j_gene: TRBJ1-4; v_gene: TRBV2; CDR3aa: CATTGFVGEKLFF; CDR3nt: TGTGCCACCACCGGGTTCGTTGGCGAAAAACTGTTTTTT
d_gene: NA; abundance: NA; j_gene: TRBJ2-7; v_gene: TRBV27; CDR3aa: CASSLSGGRYEQYF; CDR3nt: TGTGCCAGCAGTTTGAGTGGGGGCCGGTACGAGCAGTACTTC
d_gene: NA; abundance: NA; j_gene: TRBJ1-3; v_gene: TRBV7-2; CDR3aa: CASSLVVSTRSGNTIYF; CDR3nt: TGTGCCAGCAGCTTAGTCGTTAGCACCCGCTCTGGAAACACCATATATTTT
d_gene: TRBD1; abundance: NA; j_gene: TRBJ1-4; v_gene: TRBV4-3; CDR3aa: CASSHRQGKLFF; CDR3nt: TGCGCCAGCAGCCACCGACAGGGGAAACTGTTTTTT
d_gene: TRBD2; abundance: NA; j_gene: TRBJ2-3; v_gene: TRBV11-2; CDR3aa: CASRFSGNTQYF; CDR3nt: TGTGCCAGCAGATTTAGCGGGAATACGCAGTATTTT
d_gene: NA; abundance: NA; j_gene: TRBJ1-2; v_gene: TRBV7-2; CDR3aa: CASSLVTGVPYGYTF; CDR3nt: TGTGCCAGCAGCTTAGTTACGGGAGTACCCTATGGCTACACCTTC
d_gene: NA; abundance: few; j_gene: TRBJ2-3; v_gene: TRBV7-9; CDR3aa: CASSLSGPDTQYF; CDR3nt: TGTGCCAGCAGCTTATCAGGGCCAGATACGCAGTATTTT
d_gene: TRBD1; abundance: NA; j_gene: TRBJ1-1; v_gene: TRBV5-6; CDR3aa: CASSPESGTGYTEAFF; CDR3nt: TGTGCCAGCAGCCCGGAAAGCGGGACAGGGTATACTGAAGCTTTCTTT
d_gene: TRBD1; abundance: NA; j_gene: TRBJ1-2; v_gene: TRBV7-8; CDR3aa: CASSLAGTLGTVYGYTF; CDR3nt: TGTGCCAGCAGCTTAGCTGGCACACTCGGGACAGTCTATGGCTACACCTTC
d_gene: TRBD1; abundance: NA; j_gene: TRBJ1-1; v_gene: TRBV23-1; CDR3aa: CASSPGTGLPTEAFF; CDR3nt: TGCGCCAGCAGTCCGGGGACAGGGCTACCCACTGAAGCTTTCTTT
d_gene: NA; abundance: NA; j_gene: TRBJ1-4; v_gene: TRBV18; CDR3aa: CASSPRGTKGLEKLFF; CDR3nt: TGTGCCAGCTCACCACGGGGCACAAAAGGTCTGGAAAAACTGTTTTTT
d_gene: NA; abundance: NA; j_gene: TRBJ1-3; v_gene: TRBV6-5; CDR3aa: CASSRVGAGNTIYF; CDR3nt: TGTGCCAGCTCCAGGGTTGGGGCTGGAAACACCATATATTTT
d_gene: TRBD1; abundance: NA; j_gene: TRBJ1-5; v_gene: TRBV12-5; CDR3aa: CASVAGGAGQPQHF; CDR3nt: TGTGCTAGTGTTGCAGGGGGCGCGGGTCAGCCCCAGCATTTT
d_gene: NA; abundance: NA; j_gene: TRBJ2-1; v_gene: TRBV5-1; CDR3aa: CASSTGGQSYNEQFF; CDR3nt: TGCGCCAGCAGCACGGGGGGACAATCCTACAATGAGCAGTTCTTC
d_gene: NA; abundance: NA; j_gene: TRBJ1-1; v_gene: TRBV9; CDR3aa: CASSPRTAESGTEAFF; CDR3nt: TGTGCCAGCAGCCCCCGGACAGCGGAGTCAGGCACTGAAGCTTTCTTT
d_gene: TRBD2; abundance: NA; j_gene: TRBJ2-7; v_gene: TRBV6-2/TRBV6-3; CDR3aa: CASSYLGLVNEQYF; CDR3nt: TGTGCCAGCAGTTACCTCGGACTAGTAAACGAGCAGTACTTC
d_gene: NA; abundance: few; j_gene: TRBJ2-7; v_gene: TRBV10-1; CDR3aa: CARRRGRVYEQYF; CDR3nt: TGCGCCAGGCGGAGGGGAAGAGTCTACGAGCAGTACTTC
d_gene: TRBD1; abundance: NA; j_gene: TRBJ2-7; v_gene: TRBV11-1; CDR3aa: CASSPGTGGWEQYF; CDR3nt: TGTGCCAGCAGCCCAGGGACAGGGGGCTGGGAGCAGTACTTC
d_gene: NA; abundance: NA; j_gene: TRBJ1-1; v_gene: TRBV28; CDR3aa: CASSLSTEAFF; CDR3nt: TGTGCCAGCAGTCTCTCCACTGAAGCTTTCTTT
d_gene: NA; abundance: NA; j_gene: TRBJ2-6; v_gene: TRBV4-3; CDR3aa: CASSQDPAGRSSGANVLTF; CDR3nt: TGCGCCAGCAGCCAAGATCCTGCAGGCCGATCGTCTGGGGCCAACGTCCTGACTTTC
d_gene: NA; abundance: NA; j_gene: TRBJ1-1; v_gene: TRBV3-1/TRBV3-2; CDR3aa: CASSLQQGRTEAFF; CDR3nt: TGTGCCAGCAGCCTTCAACAGGGTCGGACTGAAGCTTTCTTT